The present T cell receptor beta chain was sequenced within a study of blood T cell repertoires in COVID-19. Study context: The analysed material was cDNA or gDNA that came from T cells, B-cell-depleted T cells, or PBMCs.

J lost 3 bases, V lost 0 bases, and 12 bases had no gene match. This CDR3 is built from 19 residues. The germline gives CDR1 SGHDN, CDR2 FVKESK. Recruited during active infection, patients (from Seattle) were subsequently followed longitudinally. The method was immunoSEQ multiplex PCR; TCRdb's version includes in-frame clones alone and lacks a portion of them. Counted here are over 150,000 clones, around 83% occurring once; the ten biggest clones make up 9% to 13%. The chain recombines TRBV14 with TRBJ2-5; TRBD2 agrees at 11 bases. Sequenced input: peripheral blood. The TCR sequence derives from a woman in her sixties or seventies with COVID-19, enrolled during active disease. The CDR3 loop reads CASSQDSILAGGPEETQYF. In DNA form, the CDR3 reads TGTGCCAGCAGCCAAGATAGTATCCTAGCGGGAGGTCCAGAAGAGACCCAGTACTTC.